Here is one T cell receptor (beta chain) with its context. Its cognate antigen is unknown. These data come from a study of beta chain features in type 1 diabetes. Overall study: Cell yields, gender and age were comparable in patients and healthy donors. All samples yielded roughly 100 million examined sorted cells.

Study-level points and caveats: The study found moderately but significantly shorter TCRB CDR3s in all four CD4+ subsets of Type 1 diabetes patients.

The entirety of the isolated RNA underwent reverse transcription, so expressed TCRB transcripts were sequenced. TCRdb's table, derived via immunoSEQ multiplex PCR, lists solely in-frame clones and lacks some. The sample consists of around 15,000 clones, more than 65% of them appearing once. Via CD45RO/CCR7/CD25/CD127/CD95/CD27, cells of the CD4+ naive, central memory, regulatory and stem cell-like memory subsets were sorted. V lost 6 bases to trimming and J lost 2 bases; unmatched junction nucleotides: 2. The CDR3 runs 14 residues. The germline V gene has CDR1 LNHDA and CDR2 SQIVND (reference sequence).

Sequencing used Tregs from blood. The rearrangement uses TRBV19 and TRBJ2-7, with 12 nucleotides matching TRBD2. The clonotype comes from a man aged 25-45 years with type 1 diabetes. The CDR3 DNA follows: TGTGCCAGTAGCCGGACTAGCGGGGCCTACGAGCAGTACTTC. Translating it yields CASSRTSGAYEQYF.